The 27 T cell receptor beta chains in this list originate from one sample, sequenced in a study of identical twins. TCRdb redid the calling of the 5' RACE reads with MiXCR, one entry per CDR3 protein. The sample consists of 550,000 to 800,000 distinct CDR3 sequences, less than 9% of them appearing once. The data were also submitted as part of a second study, on yellow fever vaccine responses in identical twins.

What was sequenced was PBMCs. Every receptor here comes from a woman aged 18-29 years in good health.

This clonotype showed up many times. The chain couples TRBV5-1 to TRBJ2-3; a weak D match, TRBD2 (5 bases). The V and J ends lost 9 bases and 0 bases respectively, with 14 bases between them. In germline, CDR1 is SGHRS, CDR2 YFSETQ. This CDR3 comprises 14 residues. CDR3 loop: CATSDGMSTDTQYF. CDR3 bases: TGCGCCACCTCCGACGGGATGAGCACAGATACGCAGTATTTT.

This clonotype was counted many times. The rearrangement links TRBV2 to TRBJ2-2; 8 bases are a match to TRBD1. Germline V CDR1 and CDR2: SNHLY, FYNNEI. This CDR3 is 14 amino acids long. The V segment lost 6 bases and the J segment 4 bases; nucleotides outside the gene matches: 4. CDR3 DNA: TGTGCCAGCAGGACAGGGGCCAGCACCGGGGAGCTGTTTTTT. This sequence encodes CASRTGASTGELFF. Complete variable domain (other parts from reference TRBV2 and TRBJ2-2): EPEVTQTPSHQVTQMGQEVILRCVPISNHLYFYWYRQILGQKVEFLVSFYNNEISEKSEIFDDQFSVERPDGSNFTLKIRSTKLEDSAMYFCASRTGASTGELFFGEGSRLTVL.

In DNA, the CDR3 is TGTGCCACCAGTGATTCCGGGACTAGCGGCTACGAGCAGTACTTC. This encodes CATSDSGTSGYEQYF. The rearrangement joins TRBV24-1 to TRBJ2-7, with 11 positions matching TRBD2. The CDR3 sequence is 15 residues long. V was clipped by 2 bases and J by 3 bases; unmatched bases: 2. Per germline, CDR1 KGHDR and CDR2 SFDVKD.

This clonotype was observed many times. The chain is built from TRBV6-1 and TRBJ2-3, with D possibly being TRBD2 (6 bases). The CDR3 spans 14 residues. In germline, CDR1 is MNHNS, CDR2 SASEGT. V was clipped by 7 bases and J by 0 bases, with 11 bases between them. As DNA, the CDR3 is TGTGCCAGCATGGTAGCGGTTAGCACAGATACGCAGTATTTT. Its protein product is CASMVAVSTDTQYF.

This clonotype has ten or more counts. The genes are TRBV2 and TRBJ2-3; 8 bases are shared with TRBD1. The V gene end was trimmed by 3 bases and the J gene end by 5 bases; junction bases not matched to a gene: 4. Germline CDR1 SNHLY, CDR2 FYNNEI. CDR3 length: 14 amino acids. In nucleotides, the CDR3 is TGTGCCAGCAGTGAGACAGGGGCTGAAGATACGCAGTATTTT. Its protein is CASSETGAEDTQYF.

This clonotype has a count of ten or more. The chain has TRBV29-1 and TRBJ2-1; D may correspond to TRBD1 or TRBD2 (5 bases each). Per germline, CDR1 SQVTM and CDR2 ANQGSEA. V was pared by 7 bases and J by 4 bases, with 14 bases between. The CDR3 runs to 13 residues. CDR3 nucleotide sequence: TGCAGCGCCGAACTAGACAGTTACAATGAGCAGTTCTTC. As protein: CSAELDSYNEQFF.

This chain links TRBV20-1 with TRBJ2-1; TRBD2 aligns across 12 bases. CDR1 and CDR2 (germline): DFQATT, SNEGSKA (reference sequence). The junction had 6 bases not matched to a gene; V was cut back by 4 bases and J by 2 bases. The CDR3 is 16 residues long. The CDR3 region has the DNA TGCAGTGCTACCGCTAGCGGGGGGGCCGCCTACAATGAGCAGTTCTTC. The encoded protein is CSATASGGAAYNEQFF.

In its sample, this clonotype was seen many times. The CDR3 DNA follows: TGTGCCAGCAGCTTCTCAGGTGGAGGCTACACCTTC. Protein: CASSFSGGGYTF. The chain joins TRBV7-9 to TRBJ1-2; unclear D gene. Trimming removed 3 bases at V and 8 bases at J, with 10 bases between. The CDR3 totals 12 residues. CDR1 and CDR2 from the germline V gene are SEHNR and FQNEAQ (reference sequence).

The chain links TRBV20-1 to TRBJ2-7; 7 bases align to TRBD1. The CDR3 runs to 13 residues. Trimming cost V 6 bases and J 4 bases; bases outside gene matches: 9. From germline, CDR1 is DFQATT and CDR2 SNEGSKA (reference sequence). CDR3 sequence: CSAKGAYLYEQYF. The CDR3 bases are TGCAGTGCGAAGGGGGCGTATTTGTACGAGCAGTACTTC.

This clonotype was observed a few times. This chain connects TRBV7-9 to TRBJ2-3, with no clear D. The germline V and J ends were trimmed by 2 bases and 4 bases, with 10 bases remaining between them. Looked up from germline, CDR1 is SEHNR and CDR2 is FQNEAQ (reference sequence). This CDR3 is built from 14 residues. For the CDR3, the DNA is TGTGCCAGCAGCTTAAAAGCGAGCGCAGATACGCAGTATTTT. It codes for CASSLKASADTQYF.

At least ten counts were recorded for this clonotype. The J gene is TRBJ2-1, the V gene TRBV6-1; a possible D gene is TRBD2 (5 bases). The CDR3 is 16 amino acids. CDR1 and CDR2 from the germline V gene are MNHNS and SASEGT. V gave up 6 bases and J gave up 0 bases, with 15 bases separating them. CDR3 protein: CASSLRGGFSYNEQFF. The CDR3 DNA reads as TGTGCCAGCAGCCTAAGAGGCGGGTTCTCCTACAATGAGCAGTTCTTC.

The chain joins TRBV6-5 to TRBJ2-3; TRBD2 might be the D (6 bases). Germline V CDR1 and CDR2: MNHEY, SVGAGI. V gave up 0 bases and J gave up 1 base, with 17 bases separating them. This CDR3 has 18 residues. CDR3 bases: TGTGCCAGCAGTTACTCGAGTCGGGGGTGGTTTGGCACAGATACGCAGTATTTT. Its translation is CASSYSSRGWFGTDTQYF.

At least ten counts were recorded for this clonotype. The V call is TRBV6-1, the J call TRBJ2-7; D is uncertain. V lost 5 bases, J lost 2 bases, and 16 bases lay in between. The germline CDR1 and CDR2 sequences are MNHNS and SASEGT. CDR3 length: 15 residues. The CDR3 DNA sequence: TGTGCCAGCAGTCCCAGAGACCGTTCGACCTACGAGCAGTACTTC. Its protein product is CASSPRDRSTYEQYF.

This clonotype was observed many times. This CDR3 is CASSWGRPGISNYGYTF. The CDR3, as DNA: TGTGCCAGCAGTTGGGGGCGGCCAGGGATCTCTAACTATGGCTACACCTTC. The rearrangement joins TRBV12-3 or TRBV12-4 to TRBJ1-2; weak D call: TRBD1 (6 bases). Trimming removed 4 bases at V and 0 bases at J, with 18 bases between. This CDR3 contains 17 residues.

This clonotype was observed a handful of times. The chain employs TRBV20-1 and TRBJ1-2; TRBD1 aligns across 9 bases. Trimming took 6 bases from V and 7 from J; bases not matched to a gene: 6. The CDR3 is 12 amino acids. Germline V lookup: CDR1 DFQATT, CDR2 SNEGSKA (reference sequence). DNA of the CDR3: TGCAGTGCAACGACAGGGGGAGGTGGCTACACCTTC. Its protein is CSATTGGGGYTF.

A few counts support this clonotype. V usage is TRBV28 and J usage is TRBJ2-1; TRBD2 agrees at 10 bases. The J segment lost 8 bases and the V segment lost 6 bases, leaving 10 bases of the junction unmatched. From germline, CDR1 is MDHEN and CDR2 SYDVKM. This CDR3 contains 15 residues. DNA for the CDR3: TGTGCCAGCAGGCAAGCCGGGACTAGCGTGTATGAGCAGTTCTTC. Protein product: CASRQAGTSVYEQFF.

The gene calls are TRBV19 and TRBJ2-2, with a weak D call TRBD2 (5 bases). This CDR3 is 14 amino acids long. The V end was cut by 4 bases, the J end by 5 bases, with 11 bases between. CDR1 LNHDA and CDR2 SQIVND come from the germline V gene (reference sequence). CDR3 nucleotides: TGTGCCAGTAGTAAAGAGGGAGCTACCGGGGAGCTGTTTTTT. As protein: CASSKEGATGELFF.

The J gene is TRBJ2-7, the V gene TRBV3-1, with TRBD1 identical over 10 bases. The trim removed 1 base at V and 2 bases at J, leaving 5 bases unmatched. This CDR3 spans 16 amino acids. From germline, CDR1 is LGHDT and CDR2 YNNKEL (reference sequence). The CDR3 region is CASSQVPGQGAYEQYF. As DNA, the CDR3 is TGTGCCAGCAGCCAAGTTCCCGGACAGGGGGCCTACGAGCAGTACTTC.

The chain has TRBV10-3 and TRBJ1-6; D possibly corresponds to TRBD1 (6 bases). Germline loops: CDR1 ENHRY, CDR2 SYGVKD. The CDR3 spans 15 residues. Trimming took 2 bases from V and 7 from J, leaving 12 bases between them. This CDR3 reads CAISEEDRPNSPLHF. The CDR3 bases are TGTGCCATCAGTGAGGAGGACAGACCCAATTCACCCCTCCACTTT.

This clonotype was found a few times. The V gene is TRBV4-1, the J gene TRBJ1-2; D is undetermined. V lost 7 bases, J lost 5 bases, and 17 bases lay in between. Per the germline V gene, CDR1 is MGHRA and CDR2 is YSYEKL. CDR3 length: 14 residues. CDR3 nucleotide sequence: TGCGCCAGCACCCACGACAATCTAGGGTATGGCTACACCTTC. It codes for CASTHDNLGYGYTF.

CDR3 bases: TGTGCCAGCAGTGACAGGCCCACTGAAGCTTTCTTT. Translated: CASSDRPTEAFF. V is TRBV6-4 and J is TRBJ1-1; D is unresolved. Germline-derived CDR1 and CDR2 are MRHNA and SNTAGT. V lost 2 bases and J lost 4, with 5 bases in between. The CDR3 is 12 residues long.

This clonotype was recorded at least ten times. The chain joins TRBV5-4 to TRBJ2-3, with D perhaps assigned TRBD1 or TRBD2 (5 bases each). The V gene lost 4 bases and the J gene lost 2 bases, with 17 bases spanning the gap. Germline loops: CDR1 SGHNT, CDR2 YYREEE (reference sequence). CDR3 length: 16 residues. CDR3 amino acids: CASSAPTSGPTDTQYF. The CDR3 bases are TGTGCCAGCAGCGCCCCAACGTCGGGGCCCACAGATACGCAGTATTTT.

The chain carries TRBV12-3 or TRBV12-4 and TRBJ2-7; D not certain. This CDR3 is built from 13 residues. V shed 3 bases and J shed 2 bases, with 8 bases lying between them. The CDR3 here is CASSFITTYEQYF. The CDR3 nucleotides read TGTGCCAGCAGTTTCATCACAACCTACGAGCAGTACTTC.

This clonotype was detected only a few times. The CDR3 region is CASSPRPVLDEQYF. The CDR3 DNA sequence: TGTGCCAGCAGCCCTCGACCGGTCCTCGACGAGCAGTACTTC. V usage is TRBV9 and J usage is TRBJ2-7; D is ambiguous. This CDR3 spans 14 amino acids. Germline CDR1 is SGDLS and CDR2 is YYNGEE. V was trimmed by 4 bases and J by 5 bases, leaving 16 bases between them. Based on the CDR3 plus reference TRBV9 and TRBJ2-7, the full variable domain is DSGVTQTPKHLITATGQRVTLRCSPRSGDLSVYWYQQSLDQGLQFLIQYYNGEERAKGNILERFSAQQFPDLHSELNLSSLELGDSALYFCASSPRPVLDEQYFGPGTRLTVT.

The chain employs TRBV6-4 and TRBJ1-1; 9 nucleotides align to TRBD1. The CDR3 loop spans 16 amino acids. V lost 6 bases, J lost 1 base, and 9 bases stayed unmatched. Germline V lookup: CDR1 MRHNA, CDR2 SNTAGT. The CDR3 sequence is CASRATTGGPNTEAFF. CDR3 coding DNA: TGTGCCAGCAGAGCGACAACAGGGGGCCCGAACACTGAAGCTTTCTTT.

V gene TRBV12-3 or TRBV12-4 combines with J gene TRBJ1-3; 9 bases map to TRBD1. CDR3 length: 14 amino acids. Trimming at V came to 5 bases and at J to 3 bases, leaving 2 bases not matched to a gene. The CDR3 sequence is CASSLGQGGNTIYF. The CDR3 bases are TGTGCCAGCAGTCTGGGACAGGGTGGAAACACCATATATTTT.

V gene TRBV3-1 combines with J gene TRBJ2-1; 7 bases are shared with TRBD1. Per germline, CDR1 LGHDT and CDR2 YNNKEL (reference sequence). Germline trimming cut 2 bases from V and 7 bases from J; bases unmatched to any gene: 11. CDR3 length: 16 amino acids. In nucleotides, the CDR3 is TGTGCCAGCAGCCAACTGACAGGGTTGGGAAAGAATGAGCAGTTCTTC. It yields the protein CASSQLTGLGKNEQFF.